The 26 T cell receptor beta chains reported below all come from one sample, sequenced in a study of blood T cell repertoires in COVID-19 (TCRdb year 2020). Libraries were constructed by the immunoSEQ multiplex PCR assay. The immuneACCESS repertoire file appears here via TCRdb, limited to in-frame rearrangements. These files lack a portion of the clones; in checked studies, under half of the deficit traces to unresolved V genes, and the cause of the others is not known. The table for this sample lists 74,000 or so clones; approximately 90% of them were counted only once. The ten biggest clones cover 2.5% to 3% of the sample. Sequencing was carried out using peripheral blood. All receptors derive from a man aged 45 to 65 with acute or convalescent COVID-19.

J is TRBJ1-4 and V is TRBV7-9; D is uncertain. The CDR3 covers 15 residues. The V gene's germline CDR1 is SEHNR and CDR2 FQNEAQ (reference sequence). Trimming shortened V by 0 bases and J by 7 bases, and 12 bases separated the two germline ends. CDR3 DNA sequence: TGTGCCAGCAGCTTAGCAAGGACTTCTGGTGAAAAACTGTTTTTT. Its translation is CASSLARTSGEKLFF.

This chain connects TRBV4-3 to TRBJ1-1, with D possibly TRBD1 on 6 matching bases. V shed 1 base and J shed 5 bases, with 17 bases lying between them. This CDR3 is built from 16 residues. CDR1 is LGHNA, CDR2 YSLEER, per germline. The CDR3 DNA reads as TGCGCCAGCAGCCAAGCGGGGGGGCGAAGGTTGACTGAAGCTTTCTTT. This sequence encodes CASSQAGGRRLTEAFF.

V usage is TRBV6-6 and J usage is TRBJ2-3, with TRBD2 identical over 7 bases. The ends lost 2 bases at V and 1 base at J; junction bases unmatched: 3. The germline gives CDR1 MNHNY, CDR2 SVGAGI (reference sequence). CDR3 length: 15 amino acids. In DNA form, the CDR3 reads TGTGCCAGCAGTTACCGGGGGAGGGGCACAGATACGCAGTATTTT. Translated: CASSYRGRGTDTQYF.

CDR3 region: CASVEGETQYF. For the CDR3, the DNA is TGTGCCAGCGTAGAGGGAGAGACCCAGTACTTC. The chain couples TRBV5-4 to TRBJ2-5; tentatively, D is TRBD2 (5 bases). The ends were cut back, 7 bases at V and 4 bases at J, with 8 bases in the middle. The length of the CDR3 is 11 residues. Per the germline V gene, CDR1 is SGHNT and CDR2 is YYREEE (reference sequence). Drawing the rest from reference TRBV5-4 and TRBJ2-5, the complete variable domain is ETGVTQSPTHLIKTRGQQVTLRCSSQSGHNTVSWYQQALGQGPQFIFQYYREEENGRGNFPPRFSGLQFPNYSSELNVNALELDDSALYLCASVEGETQYFGPGTRLLVL.

The chain employs TRBV3-1 (or the pseudogene TRBV3-2) and TRBJ2-3, with 7 bases aligning to TRBD2. The trim removed 1 base at V and 5 bases at J, leaving 9 bases unmatched. CDR3 size: 16 residues. Germline V gives CDR1 LGHDT, CDR2 YNNKEL (reference sequence). The CDR3 bases are TGTGCCAGCAGCCAAGTAGTAGCGGGTACAGGAGATACGCAGTATTTT. The encoded protein is CASSQVVAGTGDTQYF.

The chain joins TRBV14 to TRBJ1-3; no reliable D call. The CDR3 covers 13 residues. CDR1 is SGHDN and CDR2 is FVKESK in the germline V gene. Trimming removed 1 base at V and 3 bases at J, with 4 bases between. CDR3 region: CASSQVRGNTIYF. CDR3 sequence (DNA): TGTGCCAGCAGCCAAGTTCGTGGAAACACCATATATTTT.

CDR3 region: CATSGQDLNTEAFF. The CDR3 DNA sequence: TGTGCCACCTCAGGACAGGACTTGAACACTGAAGCTTTCTTT. The rearrangement joins TRBV3-1 (or the pseudogene TRBV3-2) to TRBJ1-1; 7 nucleotides agree with TRBD1. The CDR3 sequence is 14 residues long. With V trimmed by 10 bases and J by 0 bases, 8 bases remained unmatched. The germline gives CDR1 LGHDT, CDR2 YNNKEL (reference sequence).

The chain is built from TRBV6-4 and TRBJ2-1; weak D call: TRBD2 (6 bases). Germline assignment: CDR1 MRHNA and CDR2 SNTAGT. Trimming removed 0 bases at V and 4 bases at J, with 16 bases between. The CDR3 has 17 residues. CDR3 nucleotides: TGTGCCAGCAGTGACTCGGGTCGCGGCGGGGAGTACAATGAGCAGTTCTTC. The encoded protein is CASSDSGRGGEYNEQFF.

The chain uses TRBV7-3 and TRBJ2-4; the match to TRBD1 covers 9 bases. The length of the CDR3 is 17 residues. Germline values: CDR1 SGHTA, CDR2 FQGTGA. V was clipped by 2 bases and J by 5 bases; unmatched bases: 10. CDR3 in DNA: TGTGCCAGCAGCTTAGTAGGTGGGACAGGGTCAGAAAACATTCAGTACTTC. As protein: CASSLVGGTGSENIQYF. The full variable domain, completed using reference TRBV7-3 and TRBJ2-4, is GAGVSQTPSNKVTEKGKYVELRCDPISGHTALYWYRQSLGQGPEFLIYFQGTGAADDSGLPNDRFFAVRPEGSVSTLKIQRTERGDSAVYLCASSLVGGTGSENIQYFGAGTRLSVL.

The genes are TRBV6-4 and TRBJ1-2; 9 nucleotides agree with TRBD1. Germline V gives CDR1 MRHNA, CDR2 SNTAGT. With V trimmed by 0 bases and J by 7 bases, 9 bases remained unmatched. This CDR3 spans 16 amino acids. The CDR3 region is CASSDSAGTGYGGYTF. In DNA form, the CDR3 reads TGTGCCAGCAGTGACTCTGCCGGGACAGGGTACGGTGGCTACACCTTC.

The rearrangement uses TRBV5-1 and TRBJ1-1; D perhaps matches TRBD1 (5 bases). The CDR3 consists of 11 residues. In germline, CDR1 is SGHRS, CDR2 YFSETQ. The germline V and J ends were trimmed by 6 bases and 5 bases, with 8 bases remaining between them. CDR3 nucleotides: TGCGCCAGCAATCGGGGGACTGAAGCTTTCTTT. The encoded protein is CASNRGTEAFF.

The chain couples TRBV28 to TRBJ1-2; D uncertain. The V gene lost 5 bases and the J gene lost 4 bases, with 11 bases spanning the gap. The CDR3 runs to 13 residues. Germline V gene lookup returns CDR1 MDHEN and CDR2 SYDVKM. CDR3 region: CASSTGVGYGYTF. As DNA, the CDR3 is TGTGCCAGCAGTACCGGGGTGGGCTATGGCTACACCTTC.

The chain joins TRBV7-9 to TRBJ2-7; maybe TRBD2 (6 bases). Germline CDR1 is SEHNR and CDR2 is FQNEAQ (reference sequence). The CDR3 loop spans 13 amino acids. V gave up 5 bases and J gave up 0 bases, with 8 bases separating them. This chain's CDR3 is CASSGGYSYEQYF. DNA for the CDR3: TGTGCCAGCAGCGGAGGGTACTCCTACGAGCAGTACTTC.

This chain links TRBV19 with TRBJ1-5, with 7 bases aligning to TRBD1. The CDR3 consists of 14 residues. The germline CDR1 and CDR2 sequences are LNHDA and SQIVND (reference sequence). In DNA, the CDR3 is TGTGCGAGTCGGACAGGAGGCCCGAATCAGCCCCAGCATTTT. Translation: CASRTGGPNQPQHF. Filled out from reference TRBV19 and TRBJ1-5, the complete variable domain reads DGGITQSPKYLFRKEGQNVTLSCEQNLNHDAMYWYRQDPGQGLRLIYYSQIVNDFQKGDIAEGYSVSREKKESFPLTVTSAQKNPTAFYLCASRTGGPNQPQHFGDGTRLSIL.

The J gene is TRBJ2-4, the V gene TRBV2, with 7 bases fitting TRBD2. CDR3 length: 17 amino acids. The V gene end was trimmed by 7 bases and the J gene end by 10 bases; junction bases not matched to a gene: 22. Germline CDR1 and CDR2: SNHLY and FYNNEI. The CDR3 DNA reads TGTGCCAGCACCTCCACCCCGGTGACGGGAGGCCGGAGGATTCAGTACTTC. Protein: CASTSTPVTGGRRIQYF.

This chain links TRBV5-6 with TRBJ2-5, with 12 bases lining up with TRBD2. The germline V gene encodes CDR1 SGHDT and CDR2 YYEEEE. This CDR3 is 16 amino acids long. The J segment lost 2 bases and the V segment lost 3 bases, leaving 5 bases of the junction unmatched. Here the CDR3 DNA reads TGTGCCAGCAGCTCGGGACTAGCGGGCACACAAGAGACCCAGTACTTC. It yields the protein CASSSGLAGTQETQYF.

This clone was counted once. The genes are TRBV18 and TRBJ2-5; D unclear. Germline lookup yields CDR1 KGHSH and CDR2 LQKENI. The CDR3 runs 12 residues. V shed 3 bases and J shed 5 bases, with 7 bases lying between them. CDR3 in amino acids: CASSPTGETQYF. The CDR3 bases are TGTGCCAGCTCACCGACCGGGGAGACCCAGTACTTC.

The V call is TRBV9, the J call TRBJ1-1; no definite D call. V was shortened by 4 bases and J by 0 bases, with 10 bases between the two germline ends. The CDR3 runs 14 residues. Germline CDR1 reads SGDLS; CDR2 reads YYNGEE. The CDR3, as DNA: TGTGCCAGCAGCCCCCGGCGGATGAACACTGAAGCTTTCTTT. This sequence encodes CASSPRRMNTEAFF.

This clone has a single count. The chain couples TRBV28 to TRBJ1-5; no definite D call. Germline V gene lookup returns CDR1 MDHEN and CDR2 SYDVKM. Trimming removed 4 bases from V and 9 bases from J, with 10 bases in between. This CDR3 has 12 residues. CDR3 in DNA: TGTGCCAGCAGTTCACTCCTTGGGCCCCAGCATTTT. Protein: CASSSLLGPQHF. The variable domain in full, with the rest retrieved from reference TRBV28 and TRBJ1-5, is DVKVTQSSRYLVKRTGEKVFLECVQDMDHENMFWYRQDPGLGLRLIYFSYDVKMKEKGDIPEGYSVSREKKERFSLILESASTNQTSMYLCASSSLLGPQHFGDGTRLSIL.

V and J are TRBV27 and TRBJ1-2; D is undetermined. Germline V gene data show CDR1 as MNHEY and CDR2 as SMNVEV (reference sequence). The CDR3 is 12 residues long. V lost 0 bases, J lost 11 bases, and 10 bases lay in between. CDR3 loop: CASSLSGETYTF. In DNA form, the CDR3 reads TGTGCCAGCAGTTTATCGGGTGAGACTTACACCTTC.

V gene TRBV6-5 combines with J gene TRBJ1-1; maybe TRBD1 (5 bases). Germline V CDR1 and CDR2: MNHEY, SVGAGI. The length of the CDR3 is 14 residues. The V and J ends lost 6 bases and 8 bases respectively, with 19 bases between them. The CDR3, as DNA: TGTGCCAGCAGGACCGACAGAGGCAACAAAGAAGCTTTCTTT. Its translation: CASRTDRGNKEAFF.

The chain uses TRBV9 and TRBJ2-7, with D possibly TRBD1 on 5 matching bases. V shed 3 bases and J shed 1 base, with 11 bases lying between them. CDR3 length: 14 residues. Germline V gives CDR1 SGDLS, CDR2 YYNGEE. The CDR3 bases are TGTGCCAGCAGCGCAGAAGACAGTTCCTACGAGCAGTACTTC. It is translated as CASSAEDSSYEQYF.

The chain has TRBV3-1 (or the pseudogene TRBV3-2) and TRBJ1-5, with D unresolved. CDR1 is LGHDT and CDR2 is YNNKEL in the germline V gene (reference sequence). V lost 1 base, J lost 1 base, and 8 bases lay in between. The CDR3 runs to 15 residues. CDR3 nucleotide sequence: TGTGCCAGCAGCCAAGGCGGGGTGAGCAATCAGCCCCAGCATTTT. It translates to CASSQGGVSNQPQHF.

V and J are TRBV7-6 and TRBJ2-7; 8 bases map to TRBD1. Germline V gene data show CDR1 as SGHVS and CDR2 as FNYEAQ. Unmatched junction bases numbered 5, after V lost 1 base and J lost 3 bases. The CDR3 spans 15 residues. CDR3 nucleotides: TGTGCCAGCAGCTTAGGACAGGGGTTAAGCTACGAGCAGTACTTC. Translation: CASSLGQGLSYEQYF.

The gene calls are TRBV27 and TRBJ2-1; 8 bases are shared with TRBD2. The V gene end was trimmed by 6 bases and the J gene end by 10 bases; junction bases not matched to a gene: 14. Germline loops: CDR1 MNHEY, CDR2 SMNVEV (reference sequence). This CDR3 comprises 15 residues. Here the CDR3 DNA reads TGTGCCAGCAGACCCGGGACTAGTCTGGTAGGCGAGCAGTTCTTC. It yields the protein CASRPGTSLVGEQFF.

The chain employs TRBV6-1 and TRBJ2-3; TRBD2 matches 10 bases. Germline CDR1 and CDR2: MNHNS and SASEGT. This CDR3 is 16 amino acids long. V lost 3 bases and J lost 3; bases outside the gene matches: 6. The CDR3 DNA follows: TGTGCCAGCAGTGAGGCTAGCGGGAGTGGTACAGATACGCAGTATTTT. Translated: CASSEASGSGTDTQYF.